These 21 T cell receptor beta chains were sequenced from one sample in a study of naive and memory T cell subsets. An equimolar mix of two oligonucleotides served as the beta constant-region primer for TRBC1 and TRBC2. One entry per CDR3 protein results from TCRdb running MiXCR on the UMI-ligation and nested PCR reads. Of 130,000 to 150,000 distinct CDR3 sequences in the sample, over 15% were seen once. The sample taken for sequencing was naive CD4+ T cells from blood. The receptors stem from a human donor in good health.

This clonotype was detected only once. The chain has TRBV12-3 or TRBV12-4 and TRBJ2-6, with 7 bases aligning to TRBD1. This CDR3 is 17 amino acids long. J lost 0 bases, V lost 3 bases, and 5 bases had no gene match. CDR3: CASSLRGLFSGANVLTF. The CDR3 nucleotides read TGTGCCAGCAGTTTGAGGGGGCTGTTCTCTGGGGCCAACGTCCTGACTTTC.

V and J are TRBV6-1 and TRBJ1-5; TRBD1 might be the D (6 bases). The V end was cut by 2 bases, the J end by 7 bases, with 9 bases between. The CDR3 runs to 13 residues. Germline V CDR1 and CDR2: MNHNS, SASEGT. The CDR3 reads CASSERGGQPQHF. CDR3 DNA: TGTGCCAGCAGTGAAAGGGGGGGACAGCCCCAGCATTTT.

This clonotype was counted between two and nine times. The chain recombines TRBV2 with TRBJ2-7, with D unclear. This CDR3 has 15 residues. Germline-derived CDR1 and CDR2 are SNHLY and FYNNEI. Trimming removed 5 bases at V and 3 bases at J, with 17 bases between. The CDR3 spells CASSPLRTTNYEQYF. CDR3 nucleotide sequence: TGTGCCAGCAGTCCCCTCCGGACCACGAACTACGAGCAGTACTTC.

The chain recombines TRBV6-5 with TRBJ1-2; 7 bases are a match to TRBD1. The germline V gene encodes CDR1 MNHEY and CDR2 SVGAGI. The CDR3 is 15 residues long. Trimming took 2 bases from V and 5 from J; bases not matched to a gene: 8. CDR3 DNA sequence: TGTGCCAGCAGTTACCTCCGGACAGGACCTTATGGCTACACCTTC. Its protein is CASSYLRTGPYGYTF.

This sequence joins TRBV6-2 or TRBV6-3 and TRBJ2-5, with a tentative D call TRBD2 (7 bases). CDR1 and CDR2 (germline): MNHEY, SVGEGT. This CDR3 spans 15 amino acids. The V gene lost 7 bases and the J gene lost 4 bases, with 19 bases spanning the gap. CDR3 DNA sequence: TGTGCCAGCAAAACGGGGACGGGGGGCAGAGAGACCCAGTACTTC. Its translation is CASKTGTGGRETQYF.

The chain combines TRBV12-3 or TRBV12-4 with TRBJ1-1; D gene unclear. V was clipped by 4 bases and J by 2 bases, with 14 bases between them. The CDR3 loop spans 15 amino acids. The CDR3 DNA reads as TGTGCCAGCAGTTCCGGGTTTAAGCCCAACACTGAAGCTTTCTTT. Protein product: CASSSGFKPNTEAFF.

This clonotype was seen more than once but under ten times. The J gene is TRBJ2-7, the V gene TRBV10-1, with D perhaps matching TRBD1 (6 bases). The CDR3 loop spans 14 amino acids. CDR1 and CDR2 (germline): WNHNN, SYGVQD (reference sequence). Trimming cost V 9 bases and J 0 bases, with 15 bases left between them. The CDR3 loop reads CASSQGLSSYEQYF. CDR3 nucleotides: TGCGCCAGTTCCCAGGGGTTGAGCTCCTACGAGCAGTACTTC.

The chain couples TRBV6-5 to TRBJ2-1; D may match TRBD1 or TRBD2 (5 bases each). V lost 5 bases and J 12 bases, leaving 14 bases between the germline ends. This CDR3 region has 12 residues. In germline, CDR1 is MNHEY, CDR2 SVGAGI. CDR3 DNA: TGTGCCAGCAGTCGTACCGGGGCCCTGCAGTTCTTC. This gives the protein CASSRTGALQFF.

This clonotype was recorded at least ten times. The genes are TRBV7-2 and TRBJ1-5; TRBD1 aligns across 7 bases. In germline, CDR1 is SGHTA, CDR2 FQGNSA. The CDR3 is 14 residues long. Losses at the gene ends were 5 bases for V and 2 bases for J; bases not matched to a gene: 3. CDR3 loop: CASSPDRGNQPQHF. CDR3 DNA sequence: TGTGCCAGCAGCCCCGACAGGGGCAATCAGCCCCAGCATTTT. Full variable domain (rest looked up from reference TRBV7-2 and TRBJ1-5): GAGVSQSPSNKVTEKGKDVELRCDPISGHTALYWYRQSLGQGLEFLIYFQGNSAPDKSGLPSDRFSAERTGGSVSTLTIQRTQQEDSAVYLCASSPDRGNQPQHFGDGTRLSIL.

This clonotype was observed a few times. The rearrangement joins TRBV12-3 or TRBV12-4 to TRBJ2-7, with 9 nucleotides matching TRBD1. V lost 6 bases and J lost 3; bases outside the gene matches: 3. CDR3 size: 13 residues. The CDR3 loop reads CASSSTGGYEQYF. The CDR3 DNA follows: TGTGCCAGCAGCTCGACAGGGGGCTACGAGCAGTACTTC.

This clonotype has only a few counts. The CDR3 here is CASSLMGRDTGELFF. In nucleotides, the CDR3 is TGTGCCAGCAGCTTGATGGGACGTGACACCGGGGAGCTGTTTTTT. The rearrangement uses TRBV7-8 and TRBJ2-2, with D perhaps matching TRBD1 or TRBD2 (5 bases each). V lost 3 bases and J 3 bases, leaving 11 bases between the germline ends. The germline CDR1 and CDR2 sequences are SGHVS and FQNEAQ. The CDR3 has 15 residues.

J is TRBJ2-7 and V is TRBV7-9; a weak D match, TRBD2 (6 bases). Germline V gene lookup returns CDR1 SEHNR and CDR2 FQNEAQ (reference sequence). This CDR3 contains 12 residues. V lost 4 bases and J 11 bases, leaving 15 bases between the germline ends. The CDR3 DNA sequence: TGTGCCAGCAGCTCCACTGGGGGGTCGGAGTACTTC. It codes for CASSSTGGSEYF. The whole variable domain, remainder taken from reference TRBV7-9 and TRBJ2-7, is DTGVSQNPRHKITKRGQNVTFRCDPISEHNRLYWYRQTLGQGPEFLTYFQNEAQLEKSRLLSDRFSAERPKGSFSTLEIQRTEQGDSAMYLCASSSTGGSEYFGPGTRLTVT.

This clonotype was detected only a few times. This sequence joins TRBV10-3 and TRBJ2-3; 13 bases agree with TRBD2. With V trimmed by 6 bases and J by 4 bases, 13 bases remained unmatched. Germline CDR1 and CDR2: ENHRY and SYGVKD. This CDR3 has 18 amino acids. This chain's CDR3 is CAIRPGSGTSGTADTQYF. CDR3 bases: TGTGCCATCAGGCCGGGATCCGGGACTAGCGGGACCGCAGATACGCAGTATTTT.

This chain connects TRBV7-9 to TRBJ2-1, with unresolved D. Germline values: CDR1 SEHNR, CDR2 FQNEAQ (reference sequence). The V and J ends lost 5 bases and 3 bases respectively, with 11 bases between them. The CDR3 consists of 14 residues. CDR3 nucleotide sequence: TGTGCCAGCAGCCGTCAATCGGGCTACAATGAGCAGTTCTTC. Encoded protein: CASSRQSGYNEQFF. The full variable domain, with the rest looked up from reference TRBV7-9 and TRBJ2-1, is DTGVSQNPRHKITKRGQNVTFRCDPISEHNRLYWYRQTLGQGPEFLTYFQNEAQLEKSRLLSDRFSAERPKGSFSTLEIQRTEQGDSAMYLCASSRQSGYNEQFFGPGTRLTVL.

This clonotype was counted only a few times. V gene TRBV10-3 combines with J gene TRBJ2-2; D perhaps matches TRBD1 (5 bases). V gave up 2 bases and J gave up 6 bases, with 7 bases separating them. Germline CDR1 and CDR2: ENHRY and SYGVKD. The CDR3 contains 13 residues. CDR3 in DNA: TGTGCCATCAGTGAGCAAGGGGCCGGGGAGCTGTTTTTT. It yields the protein CAISEQGAGELFF.

This clonotype showed up many times. This chain uses TRBV20-1 with TRBJ2-1, with 14 bases that match TRBD2. CDR3 length: 14 residues. The germline gives CDR1 DFQATT, CDR2 SNEGSKA (reference sequence). The V and J ends lost 5 bases and 10 bases, in that order; junction bases with no gene match: 7. The CDR3 bases are TGCAGTGCTGCCGGGACTAGCGGGAGAGACGAGCAGTTCTTC. Its protein product is CSAAGTSGRDEQFF.

A single count supports this clonotype. The chain recombines TRBV6-5 with TRBJ2-7; 9 positions match TRBD2. This CDR3 has 15 residues. The V gene's germline CDR1 is MNHEY and CDR2 SVGAGI. Germline trimming cut 2 bases from V and 4 bases from J; bases unmatched to any gene: 6. The DNA of the CDR3 is TGTGCCAGCAGTTACGCGGCGGGAGGGAAATACGAGCAGTACTTC. As protein: CASSYAAGGKYEQYF.

This clonotype was seen a handful of times. The genes are TRBV12-3 or TRBV12-4 and TRBJ2-3; no definite D call. This CDR3 has 15 amino acids. Trimming cost V 1 base and J 2 bases, with 10 bases left between them. The CDR3 is CASSLGSGNTDTQYF. CDR3 nucleotides: TGTGCCAGCAGTTTAGGGTCAGGAAACACAGATACGCAGTATTTT.

This clonotype was found a few times. V is TRBV25-1 and J is TRBJ2-3; TRBD2 matches 7 bases. CDR1 is MGHDK and CDR2 is SYGVNS in the germline V gene. This CDR3 has 14 amino acids. Trimming at V came to 8 bases and at J to 3 bases, leaving 8 bases not matched to a gene. The CDR3 here is CASQKAGPTDTQYF. The CDR3 DNA sequence: TGTGCCAGCCAGAAAGCGGGACCAACAGATACGCAGTATTTT.

The CDR3 reads CASRTSGSAGELFF. The DNA for the CDR3 is TGTGCCAGCAGGACTAGCGGGAGCGCCGGGGAGCTGTTTTTT. This chain joins TRBV2 and TRBJ2-2; TRBD2 matches at 12 bases. Germline V CDR1 and CDR2: SNHLY, FYNNEI. The CDR3 extends over 14 amino acids. Unmatched junction bases numbered 2, after V lost 6 bases and J lost 6 bases.

The genes are TRBV12-3 or TRBV12-4 and TRBJ1-4; D remains unclear. This CDR3 contains 13 residues. V dropped 6 bases and J dropped 4 bases, with 9 bases sitting between them. The CDR3 DNA sequence: TGTGCCAGCAGAACGGGGATTAATGAAAAACTGTTTTTT. This codes for CASRTGINEKLFF.